This T cell receptor beta chain is from a study of cytomegalovirus exposure and HLA in healthy donors. The study, taken as a whole, reports: Most TCR sequences proved rare, with some public TCRs found in many donors.

CDR1 and CDR2 from the germline V gene are SGHNT and YYREEE (reference sequence). The V and J ends lost 0 bases and 4 bases, in that order; junction bases with no gene match: 10. The CDR3 length is 19 residues. Only in-frame clones appear in the TCRdb table, and some are missing; sequencing was by immunoSEQ multiplex PCR. The sample records 55,000 to 70,000 clones, roughly nine tenths being singletons. With respect to this clone: Its antigen is as yet unknown.

This chain connects TRBV5-4 to TRBJ2-3, with TRBD2 matching over 14 bases. The sample was PBMCs. This receptor was obtained from a woman aged 25 to 39 in good health and CMV-seronegative. The CDR3 DNA follows: TGTGCCAGCAGCTTGGATCCGGGACTAGCGGGAGCAAGTCCAGATACGCAGTATTTT. Encoded protein: CASSLDPGLAGASPDTQYF.